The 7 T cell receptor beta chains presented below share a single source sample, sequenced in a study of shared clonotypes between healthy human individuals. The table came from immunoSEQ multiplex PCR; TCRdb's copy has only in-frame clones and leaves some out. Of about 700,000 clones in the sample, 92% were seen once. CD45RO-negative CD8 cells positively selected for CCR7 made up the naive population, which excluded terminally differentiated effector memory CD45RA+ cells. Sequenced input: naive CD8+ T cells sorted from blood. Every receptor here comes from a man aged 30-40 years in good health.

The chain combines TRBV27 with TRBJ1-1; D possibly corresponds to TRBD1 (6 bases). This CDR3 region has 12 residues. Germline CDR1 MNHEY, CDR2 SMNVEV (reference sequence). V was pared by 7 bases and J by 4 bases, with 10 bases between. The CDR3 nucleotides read TGTGCCAGCAATGGAGGGGGCACTGAAGCTTTCTTT. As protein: CASNGGGTEAFF.

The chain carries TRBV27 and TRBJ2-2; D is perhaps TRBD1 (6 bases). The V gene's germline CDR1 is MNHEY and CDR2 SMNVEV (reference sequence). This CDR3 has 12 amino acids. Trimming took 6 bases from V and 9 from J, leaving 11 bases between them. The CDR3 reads CASRKGTRELFF. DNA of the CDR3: TGTGCCAGCAGAAAGGGGACACGGGAGCTGTTTTTT.

CDR3 residues: CASSPQGPANTGELFF. Written as DNA, the CDR3 is TGTGCCAGCAGCCCACAGGGTCCCGCGAACACCGGGGAGCTGTTTTTT. The chain couples TRBV13 to TRBJ2-2; tentatively, D is TRBD1 (6 bases). Trimming removed 5 bases at V and 0 bases at J, with 13 bases between. The CDR3 has 16 amino acids. Per germline, CDR1 PRHDT and CDR2 FYEKMQ (reference sequence).

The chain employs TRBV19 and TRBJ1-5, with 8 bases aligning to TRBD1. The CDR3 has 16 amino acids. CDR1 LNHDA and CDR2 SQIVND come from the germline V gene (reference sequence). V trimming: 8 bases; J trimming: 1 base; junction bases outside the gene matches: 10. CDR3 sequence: CASHTGQGRSNQPQHF. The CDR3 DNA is TGTGCCAGTCACACCGGACAGGGAAGGAGCAATCAGCCCCAGCATTTT.

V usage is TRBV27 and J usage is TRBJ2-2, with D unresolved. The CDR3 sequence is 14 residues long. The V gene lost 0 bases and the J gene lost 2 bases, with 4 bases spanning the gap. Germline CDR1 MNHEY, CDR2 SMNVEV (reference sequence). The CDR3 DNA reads TGTGCCAGCAGTTTATCCCACAACACCGGGGAGCTGTTTTTT. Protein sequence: CASSLSHNTGELFF.

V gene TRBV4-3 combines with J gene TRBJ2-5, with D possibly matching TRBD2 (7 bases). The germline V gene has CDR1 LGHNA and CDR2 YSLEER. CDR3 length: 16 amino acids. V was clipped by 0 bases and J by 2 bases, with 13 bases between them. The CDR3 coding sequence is TGCGCCAGCAGCCAAGATAGGGGGGGATCTCAAGAGACCCAGTACTTC. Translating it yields CASSQDRGGSQETQYF.

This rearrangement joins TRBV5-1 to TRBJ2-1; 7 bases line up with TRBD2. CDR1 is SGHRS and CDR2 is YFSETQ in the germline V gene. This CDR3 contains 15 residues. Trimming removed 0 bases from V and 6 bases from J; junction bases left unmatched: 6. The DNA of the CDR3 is TGCGCCAGCAGCTTGGGACTAGGGAGGGTCAATGAGCAGTTCTTC. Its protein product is CASSLGLGRVNEQFF.